The clone carrying this T cell receptor beta chain has a count of ten or more. V shed 3 bases and J 9 bases; nucleotides not matched to a gene: 3. CDR3 length: 12 residues. In germline, CDR1 is SGHRS, CDR2 YFSETQ. The data derive from a study of beta chain features in type 1 diabetes. Expressed TCRB transcripts were sequenced because the entire RNA isolate underwent reverse transcription. The method was immunoSEQ multiplex PCR; TCRdb's version includes in-frame clones alone and lacks a portion of them. This table has about 150,000 clones, about 9.4% appearing once. This chain links TRBV5-1 with TRBJ2-1; 7 nucleotides line up with TRBD2. Source material: naive CD4+ T cells from blood. The TCR originated in a man aged 18-30 years in good health. The CDR3 sequence: CASSWEGSEQFF. In nucleotides, the CDR3 is TGCGCCAGCAGCTGGGAGGGGTCTGAGCAGTTCTTC. Together with reference TRBV5-1 and TRBJ2-1, the CDR3 gives the full variable domain: KAGVTQTPRYLIKTRGQQVTLSCSPISGHRSVSWYQQTPGQGLQFLFEYFSETQRNKGNFPGRFSGRQFSNSRSEMNVSTLELGDSALYLCASSWEGSEQFFGPGTRLTVL.